The 32 T cell receptor beta chains below come from one sample, sequenced in a study of beta chain features in type 1 diabetes. Of the isolated RNA, all was reverse transcribed, and so the sequenced material was expressed TCRB transcripts. Generated by immunoSEQ multiplex PCR, the TCRdb table keeps only in-frame clones and is missing some. The data contain about 250,000 clones, roughly an eighth of them singletons. The specimen was naive CD4+ T cells from blood. All receptors come from a woman in her 40s in good health.

This clone has a handful of counts. V is TRBV2 and J is TRBJ2-7; TRBD2 matches at 7 bases. Germline V gives CDR1 SNHLY, CDR2 FYNNEI. The CDR3 runs 15 residues. The trim removed 3 bases at V and 4 bases at J, leaving 9 bases unmatched. For the CDR3, the DNA is TGTGCCAGCAGTGACCCGTTCGGGGGGTTATACGAGCAGTACTTC. Translating it yields CASSDPFGGLYEQYF.

The rearrangement joins TRBV2 to TRBJ1-1; D not resolved. CDR3 length: 15 residues. Germline CDR1 and CDR2: SNHLY and FYNNEI. The V end lost 2 bases, the J end lost 1 base, and 11 bases lay between the germline ends. Written as DNA, the CDR3 is TGTGCCAGCAGTGAACGGTCCCGGGGGAACACTGAAGCTTTCTTT. Its translation: CASSERSRGNTEAFF.

This chain links TRBV21-1 with TRBJ1-1; the table's D call of TRBD1 was not tested on the DNA. TRBV21-1 is flagged as a pseudogene. The CDR3 has 12 amino acids. The CDR3 DNA follows: TGTGCTCAGGACAGTTGGGCCACTGAAGCTTTCTTT. It codes for CAQDSWATEAFF.

The chain is built from TRBV7-9 and TRBJ2-2; TRBD2 aligns across 12 bases. This CDR3 region has 18 residues. Germline V gives CDR1 SEHNR, CDR2 FQNEAQ (reference sequence). V dropped 2 bases and J dropped 2; count of bases not matched to a gene: 6. The CDR3 sequence: CASSLPGLAGTNTGELFF. For the CDR3, the DNA is TGTGCCAGCAGCTTACCCGGACTAGCGGGGACAAACACCGGGGAGCTGTTTTTT. Using reference TRBV7-9 and TRBJ2-2 for the parts outside the CDR3, the full variable domain is DTGVSQNPRHKITKRGQNVTFRCDPISEHNRLYWYRQTLGQGPEFLTYFQNEAQLEKSRLLSDRFSAERPKGSFSTLEIQRTEQGDSAMYLCASSLPGLAGTNTGELFFGEGSRLTVL.

This chain uses TRBV2 with TRBJ2-1; 8 nucleotides align to TRBD1. V was clipped by 5 bases and J by 7 bases; unmatched bases: 1. The CDR3 spans 12 residues. The germline V gene has CDR1 SNHLY and CDR2 FYNNEI. CDR3 region: CASSRQGNEQFF. CDR3 in DNA: TGTGCCAGCAGTCGACAGGGGAATGAGCAGTTCTTC.

The chain has TRBV29-1 and TRBJ2-5; no firm D call. This CDR3 spans 11 amino acids. V lost 2 bases to trimming and J lost 4 bases, with 5 bases between them. The germline V gene has CDR1 SQVTM and CDR2 ANQGSEA. The CDR3 loop reads CSVELRETQYF. Here the CDR3 DNA reads TGCAGCGTTGAACTGCGAGAGACCCAGTACTTC. Combining the CDR3 with reference TRBV29-1 and TRBJ2-5 gives the whole variable domain SAVISQKPSRDICQRGTSLTIQCQVDSQVTMMFWYRQQPGQSLTLIATANQGSEATYESGFVIDKFPISRPNLTFSTLTVSNMSPEDSSIYLCSVELRETQYFGPGTRLLVL.

This clone has only a few counts. The chain joins TRBV6-5 to TRBJ1-2; a weak D match, TRBD1 (5 bases). Trimming pared 2 bases from V and 4 bases from J, leaving 11 bases between. CDR1 and CDR2 from the germline V gene are MNHEY and SVGAGI. The length of the CDR3 is 14 residues. The CDR3 sequence is CASSYGSGAYGYTF. The CDR3 nucleotides are TGTGCCAGCAGTTACGGTTCTGGGGCCTATGGCTACACCTTC.

This clone was found a few times. V is TRBV29-1 and J is TRBJ2-7; 8 nucleotides align to TRBD1. CDR1 and CDR2 (germline): SQVTM, ANQGSEA. The CDR3 contains 13 residues. V shed 4 bases and J 5 bases; nucleotides not matched to a gene: 7. This CDR3 reads CSVGVRTGHEQYF. DNA of the CDR3: TGCAGCGTTGGAGTTCGGACAGGGCACGAGCAGTACTTC.

This chain links TRBV29-1 with TRBJ1-5; D might be TRBD1 (5 bases). V lost 7 bases and J 0 bases, leaving 7 bases between the germline ends. The length of the CDR3 is 12 residues. From germline, CDR1 is SQVTM and CDR2 ANQGSEA. The CDR3 sequence is CSAGGSNQPQHF. The CDR3 nucleotides are TGCAGCGCCGGGGGTAGCAATCAGCCCCAGCATTTT.

The chain recombines TRBV18 with TRBJ2-7; 7 positions agree with TRBD1. CDR1 and CDR2 (germline): KGHSH, LQKENI. The CDR3 has 16 amino acids. The ends lost 1 base at V and 4 bases at J; junction bases unmatched: 10. CDR3 in amino acids: CASSPLPTGMGYEQYF. The CDR3 DNA sequence: TGTGCCAGCTCACCACTCCCGACAGGGATGGGGTACGAGCAGTACTTC.

A few counts support this clone. The rearrangement joins TRBV4-1 to TRBJ1-6; no clear D. V lost 6 bases, J lost 4 bases, and 7 bases lay in between. This CDR3 region has 13 residues. The germline CDR1 and CDR2 sequences are MGHRA and YSYEKL. CDR3 loop: CASSLEYNSPLHF. The CDR3 DNA reads as TGCGCCAGCAGTTTGGAGTATAATTCACCCCTCCACTTT.

The chain combines TRBV29-1 with TRBJ2-7; 7 bases are a match to TRBD2. CDR1 and CDR2 from the germline V gene are SQVTM and ANQGSEA. The J segment lost 3 bases and the V segment lost 6 bases, leaving 11 bases of the junction unmatched. This CDR3 is built from 14 residues. The CDR3 nucleotides are TGCAGCGTGGGGGGGAGAAGCGCCAACTACGAGCAGTACTTC. Residues: CSVGGRSANYEQYF.

Written as DNA, the CDR3 is TGCGCCAGCAGCGTTGACAGGGGCTCAGATACGCAGTATTTT. It encodes CASSVDRGSDTQYF. The V gene is TRBV5-1, the J gene TRBJ2-3; 8 positions agree with TRBD1. The CDR3 runs 14 residues. Germline V gene sequence: CDR1 SGHRS, CDR2 YFSETQ. The J segment lost 4 bases and the V segment lost 4 bases, leaving 5 bases of the junction unmatched.

This clone has just a few counts. J is TRBJ2-3 and V is TRBV9; tentatively, D is TRBD1 (5 bases). The CDR3 has 16 residues. Germline CDR1 SGDLS, CDR2 YYNGEE. V was cut by 0 bases and J by 2 bases, with 13 bases left in between. The DNA of the CDR3 is TGTGCCAGCAGCGTAGCAGGGTCCGGATCCACAGATACGCAGTATTTT. It encodes CASSVAGSGSTDTQYF.

This CDR3 reads CASSVAPRGRMGYQETQYF. CDR3 nucleotide sequence: TGTGCCAGCAGCGTAGCTCCCAGGGGGCGCATGGGGTACCAAGAGACCCAGTACTTC. The genes are TRBV9 and TRBJ2-5; 8 positions match TRBD1. Trimming at V came to 0 bases and at J to 0 bases, leaving 13 bases not matched to a gene. The germline V gene has CDR1 SGDLS and CDR2 YYNGEE. The CDR3 length is 19 residues.

The chain has TRBV5-1 and TRBJ2-5, with 10 bases aligning to TRBD2. Germline CDR1 and CDR2: SGHRS and YFSETQ. J was trimmed by 2 bases and V by 5 bases; bases with no gene match: 6. The CDR3 has 15 residues. CDR3 region: CASRGGLAVQETQYF. The DNA for the CDR3 is TGCGCCAGCAGGGGAGGACTAGCGGTACAAGAGACCCAGTACTTC.

This clone has just a few counts. This sequence joins TRBV2 and TRBJ1-1, with 7 bases that match TRBD1. V was clipped by 7 bases and J by 2 bases; unmatched bases: 16. CDR1 and CDR2 (germline): SNHLY, FYNNEI. The CDR3 consists of 17 residues. The CDR3 nucleotides read TGTGCCAGCACTCCAGTACTGGACAGGAGATTTAACACTGAAGCTTTCTTT. Translated: CASTPVLDRRFNTEAFF.

In this sample, this clone turned up a few times. The chain carries TRBV7-2 and TRBJ1-4; D possibly corresponds to TRBD1 (5 bases). The CDR3 length is 14 residues. The V and J ends lost 5 bases and 4 bases respectively, with 11 bases between them. Germline V CDR1 and CDR2: SGHTA, FQGNSA. Here the CDR3 DNA reads TGTGCCAGCAGCCCCGGACACAGTAATGAAAAACTGTTTTTT. Protein: CASSPGHSNEKLFF.

This chain connects TRBV9 to TRBJ2-3; D not certain. The V and J ends lost 3 bases and 1 base respectively, with 12 bases between them. The CDR3 runs 15 residues. Germline V CDR1 and CDR2: SGDLS, YYNGEE. Here the CDR3 DNA reads TGTGCCAGCAGCGCAACCGTCGAGGGCACAGATACGCAGTATTTT. Translation: CASSATVEGTDTQYF.

The chain recombines TRBV2 with TRBJ2-3; 7 bases are a match to TRBD2. The CDR3 covers 12 residues. CDR1 and CDR2 (germline): SNHLY, FYNNEI. Trimming removed 3 bases from V and 11 bases from J; junction bases left unmatched: 5. The CDR3 DNA reads TGTGCCAGCAGTGATCAGCGGGGTGGGCAGTATTTT. As protein: CASSDQRGGQYF.

In this sample, this clone turned up a few times. The chain carries TRBV7-8 and TRBJ2-5, with 15 bases that match TRBD2. Germline V gives CDR1 SGHVS, CDR2 FQNEAQ. J was trimmed by 4 bases and V by 6 bases; bases with no gene match: 12. This CDR3 has 18 residues. DNA for the CDR3: TGTGCCAGCAGAAAACCCAGGACTAGCGGGGGGGCCCGAGAGACCCAGTACTTC. The encoded protein is CASRKPRTSGGARETQYF.

In the case of this clone: Within the sample, other DNA sequences also encode this same CDR3. The genes are TRBV7-2 and TRBJ1-1; the D gene is possibly TRBD1 (6 bases). V was clipped by 4 bases and J by 4 bases, with 10 bases between them. Germline loops: CDR1 SGHTA, CDR2 FQGNSA. The CDR3 consists of 13 residues. The CDR3 is CASSSQGGTEAFF. The CDR3 DNA reads as TGTGCCAGCAGCTCCCAAGGGGGCACTGAAGCTTTCTTT. The whole variable domain, remainder taken from reference TRBV7-2 and TRBJ1-1, is GAGVSQSPSNKVTEKGKDVELRCDPISGHTALYWYRQSLGQGLEFLIYFQGNSAPDKSGLPSDRFSAERTGGSVSTLTIQRTQQEDSAVYLCASSSQGGTEAFFGQGTRLTVV.

This clone was observed a handful of times. V gene TRBV29-1 combines with J gene TRBJ2-1; TRBD1 matches 7 bases. Trimming took 7 bases from V and 4 from J; bases not matched to a gene: 13. Germline V gene lookup returns CDR1 SQVTM and CDR2 ANQGSEA. The CDR3 totals 15 residues. CDR3 sequence (DNA): TGCAGCGGGGCCCGACGACAGGGACCATACAATGAGCAGTTCTTC. It codes for CSGARRQGPYNEQFF.

This clone was detected only a few times. The gene calls are TRBV5-1 and TRBJ1-1; 10 bases line up with TRBD1. Germline lookup yields CDR1 SGHRS and CDR2 YFSETQ. CDR3 length: 14 residues. V trimming: 7 bases; J trimming: 8 bases; junction bases outside the gene matches: 11. Here the CDR3 DNA reads TGCGCCAGCTGCGAGACAGGGGGCCTATCGGAAGCTTTCTTT. Amino acid sequence: CASCETGGLSEAFF.

This clone has more than one count but fewer than ten. J is TRBJ2-1 and V is TRBV6-5; 12 bases match TRBD2. The CDR3 loop spans 16 amino acids. Germline V gene sequence: CDR1 MNHEY, CDR2 SVGAGI. Trimming at V came to 4 bases and at J to 4 bases, leaving 5 bases not matched to a gene. CDR3 nucleotide sequence: TGTGCCAGCAGTTTCACCGGACTAGCGGGGTACAATGAGCAGTTCTTC. As protein: CASSFTGLAGYNEQFF.

The gene calls are TRBV4-3 and TRBJ1-6; 7 positions match TRBD1. Germline CDR1 reads LGHNA; CDR2 reads YSLEER. The CDR3 runs to 17 residues. V was pared by 1 base and J by 9 bases, with 12 bases of the junction left unmatched. DNA of the CDR3: TGCGCCAGCAGCCAAGCCTTAGGACAGGATAGGGGTTCACCCCTCCACTTT. The encoded protein is CASSQALGQDRGSPLHF.

V is TRBV2 and J is TRBJ2-7, with D possibly matching TRBD1 (5 bases). The CDR3 is 14 residues long. Trimming removed 9 bases at V and 1 base at J, with 16 bases between. Germline CDR1 is SNHLY and CDR2 is FYNNEI. The CDR3 sequence is CASYPSTVSYEQYF. The DNA of the CDR3 is TGTGCCAGTTACCCCTCGACAGTTTCCTACGAGCAGTACTTC.

The chain has TRBV7-9 and TRBJ2-3; the match to TRBD1 covers 9 bases. The CDR3 is 17 residues long. CDR1 and CDR2 (germline): SEHNR, FQNEAQ (reference sequence). V gave up 4 bases and J gave up 3 bases; unmatched junction bases: 11. Here the CDR3 DNA reads TGTGCCAGCAGCTCCCACCGGGGACAGGGACGAACAGATACGCAGTATTTT. Translating it yields CASSSHRGQGRTDTQYF.

In this sample, this clone turned up a few times. V usage is TRBV7-9 and J usage is TRBJ2-7; 9 bases agree with TRBD2. V dropped 5 bases and J dropped 6; count of bases not matched to a gene: 14. The V gene's germline CDR1 is SEHNR and CDR2 FQNEAQ (reference sequence). The CDR3 contains 16 residues. The CDR3 is CASSDRALAGKSEQYF. The DNA for the CDR3 is TGTGCCAGCAGCGACAGGGCTCTAGCGGGGAAAAGCGAGCAGTACTTC.

This clone was recorded a few times. V and J are TRBV5-1 and TRBJ2-5; 12 bases are shared with TRBD2. CDR1 is SGHRS, CDR2 YFSETQ, per germline. With V trimmed by 0 bases and J by 5 bases, 5 bases remained unmatched. This CDR3 is 16 amino acids long. The CDR3 DNA is TGCGCCAGCAGCTTGGCCCTAGCGGGGGGGCATGAGACCCAGTACTTC. This encodes CASSLALAGGHETQYF.

This rearrangement joins TRBV6-5 to TRBJ1-4; D is possibly TRBD1 (5 bases). The CDR3 consists of 15 residues. Trimming removed 6 bases at V and 8 bases at J, with 19 bases between. The germline gives CDR1 MNHEY, CDR2 SVGAGI. This chain's CDR3 is CASSPVGGSREKLFF. The CDR3 coding sequence is TGTGCCAGCAGCCCCGTCGGGGGATCTCGCGAAAAACTGTTTTTT.

The chain has TRBV10-2 and TRBJ2-7; 7 bases fit TRBD1. CDR1 is WSHSY and CDR2 is SAAADI in the germline V gene. This CDR3 comprises 14 residues. Unmatched junction bases numbered 9, after V lost 8 bases and J lost 2 bases. The CDR3 spells CASGDYRGPYEQYF. The CDR3 nucleotides are TGCGCCAGCGGAGACTACAGGGGACCCTACGAGCAGTACTTC.